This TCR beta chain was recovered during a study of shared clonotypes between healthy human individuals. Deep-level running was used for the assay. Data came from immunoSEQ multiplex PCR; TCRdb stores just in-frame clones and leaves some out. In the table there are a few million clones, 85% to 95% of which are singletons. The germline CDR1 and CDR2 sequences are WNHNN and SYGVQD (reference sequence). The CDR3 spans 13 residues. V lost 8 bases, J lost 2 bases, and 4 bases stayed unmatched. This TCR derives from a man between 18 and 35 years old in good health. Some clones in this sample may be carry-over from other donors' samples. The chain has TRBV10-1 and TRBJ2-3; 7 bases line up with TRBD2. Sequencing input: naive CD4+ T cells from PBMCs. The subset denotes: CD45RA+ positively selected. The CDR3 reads CASGRESTDTQYF. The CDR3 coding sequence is TGCGCCAGCGGGAGGGAATCCACAGATACGCAGTATTTT.